Given below is one T cell receptor beta chain in context. The source of the sample is a study of blood T cell repertoires in COVID-19. Study background: The analysed material was cDNA or gDNA that came from T cells, B-cell-depleted T cells, or PBMCs.

Germline CDR1 reads SGHDT; CDR2 reads YYEEEE. This CDR3 region has 13 residues. V was clipped by 4 bases and J by 6 bases; unmatched bases: 5. Authors' methods: Quantification of nucleated cells was approximated via reference gene primer amplification. TCRdb keeps only in-frame clones here, not all; method: immunoSEQ multiplex PCR. V and J calls and clone size follow that table, whereas D and trimming were derived from the DNA. Counted here are approximately 330,000 clones, 89% occurring once; the ten biggest clones make up over 9%. The recovered donors of Cohort 3 showed two negative PCRs, clearance, or symptom resolution.

V is TRBV5-6 and J is TRBJ2-7; 9 positions match TRBD2. The TCR was taken from a woman aged 25 to 39 who had recovered from COVID-19. The sequencing sample was made of PBMCs or T cells enriched from blood (not recorded which). The CDR3 DNA is TGTGCCAGCAGCCCGGGACTAGCTTCCGAGCAGTACTTC. This gives the protein CASSPGLASEQYF.